This T cell receptor beta chain was identified during a study of blood T cell repertoires in COVID-19. V lost 10 bases and J lost 7; bases outside the gene matches: 15. Germline values: CDR1 MNHEY, CDR2 SMNVEV (reference sequence). This CDR3 has 14 amino acids. The study drew participants aged about 18 to 95 years from 20 to 30 US areas. The study assigned cohorts using participant-reported clinical history. In Cohort 3, a recovered donor had either two negative PCRs, clearance, or symptom resolution. Here immunoSEQ multiplex PCR was the method, and the copy in TCRdb shows in-frame clones only, minus some. The sample consists of a few hundred thousand clones, 85% to 90% of them appearing once.

The sample taken for sequencing was PBMCs or T cells enriched from blood (not recorded which). The chain uses TRBV27 and TRBJ2-7, with TRBD2 matching over 8 bases. The sequence was collected from a man aged 40-49 years who had recovered from COVID-19. The CDR3 is CATLGVAGLGEQYF. In nucleotides, the CDR3 is TGTGCCACCCTCGGGGTAGCGGGATTGGGAGAGCAGTACTTC.